This T cell receptor beta chain came from a study of shared clonotypes between healthy human individuals. Overall study: The composition of the donors was a couple of women and three men aged 18 to 49.

Whole-study results and caveats: A limitation of the genetic and exposure-history diversity represented arose from few donors. Naive subsets, compared against memory subsets, generally had larger estimated richness values.

The CDR3 covers 15 residues. V shed 4 bases and J 3 bases; nucleotides not matched to a gene: 5. Germline V lookup: CDR1 SGHNT, CDR2 YENEEA. Regarding this clone: The antigen is undetermined.

Authors' analysis steps: ImmunoSEQ supplied junction-only sequences lacking quality scores, so filtering was different. Clones were read by immunoSEQ multiplex PCR, and TCRdb kept only the in-frame ones, dropping some. Clone size and V and J calls were adopted from that table, with D and trimming inferred from the DNA. Of roughly 2.2 million clones listed, about 92% are singletons. Specimen: naive CD4+ T cells from PBMCs. Subset here: CD45RA+ positively selected. The receptor was derived from a man between 18 and 35 years old in good health. Some clones in this sample may be carry-over from other donors' samples. The chain recombines TRBV11-3 with TRBJ2-2; TRBD1 matches at 7 bases. The CDR3 nucleotides read TGTGCCAGCAGCTACCGGGACAGTTACACCGGGGAGCTGTTTTTT. It yields the protein CASSYRDSYTGELFF.